A selection of T cell receptor beta chains follows, all from one sample in a study of T cell repertoires and HLA-DP antigens. The method was immunoSEQ multiplex PCR; TCRdb's version includes in-frame clones alone and lacks a portion of them. The data hold around 100,000 clones, with 90% to 95% observed a single time. Their antigens are not known. The source material was CD4+ T cells from PBMCs. These TCRs come from a woman younger than 35 in good health and CMV-seronegative. CDR3s include the opening cysteine and the closing phenylalanine or tryptophan. D genes are given only for firm matches. Some rows mark clone size as missing; the rest say once, few, many or name a class of expanded clone.

cdr3_nt: TGTGCCAGCAGCGGGACAGGGTATCAGCCCCAGCATTTT
cdr3_aa: CASSGTGYQPQHF
d_call: TRBD1
j_call: TRBJ1-5
v_call: TRBV6-1
clone_size: .

cdr3_nt: TGTGCCAGCAGTGTCGGGACCTACGAGCAGTACTTC
cdr3_aa: CASSVGTYEQYF
d_call: .
j_call: TRBJ2-7
v_call: TRBV28
clone_size: .

cdr3_nt: TGTGCCAGCAGCTTCACTAGCGGGAGTTTGAGCAATGAGCAGTTCTTC
cdr3_aa: CASSFTSGSLSNEQFF
d_call: TRBD2
j_call: TRBJ2-1
v_call: TRBV7-3
clone_size: .

cdr3_nt: TGTGCCAGTAGTATAGTCGGGGGTTCAGGGACCCAGTACTTC
cdr3_aa: CASSIVGGSGTQYF
d_call: .
j_call: TRBJ2-5
v_call: TRBV19
clone_size: .

cdr3_nt: TGTGCCAGTAGGGGGCTAGCCAAAAACATTCAGTACTTC
cdr3_aa: CASRGLAKNIQYF
d_call: .
j_call: TRBJ2-4
v_call: TRBV19
clone_size: .

cdr3_nt: TGTGCCAGCAGCCCCGGACGGAGGACTAATGAAAAACTGTTTTTT
cdr3_aa: CASSPGRRTNEKLFF
d_call: .
j_call: TRBJ1-4
v_call: TRBV5-6
clone_size: once

cdr3_nt: TGTGCCAGCAGCTCGGGCCGGGACAGGCCTGGGGCTCGGACAGATACGCAGTATTTT
cdr3_aa: CASSSGRDRPGARTDTQYF
d_call: TRBD1
j_call: TRBJ2-3
v_call: TRBV7-3
clone_size: .

cdr3_nt: TGTGCCAGCAGTTTTCCGGGACAGGGCCATGAGCAGTTCTTC
cdr3_aa: CASSFPGQGHEQFF
d_call: TRBD1
j_call: TRBJ2-1
v_call: TRBV6-6
clone_size: .

cdr3_nt: TGCAGCGTACTCGGGACAGACCTAGGGGAGACCCAGTACTTC
cdr3_aa: CSVLGTDLGETQYF
d_call: TRBD1
j_call: TRBJ2-5
v_call: TRBV29-1
clone_size: .

cdr3_nt: TGCGCCAGCAGCCAAGATGCCACAGTCCAAGAGACCCAGTACTTC
cdr3_aa: CASSQDATVQETQYF
d_call: .
j_call: TRBJ2-5
v_call: TRBV4-1
clone_size: once

cdr3_nt: TGTGCCAGCAGGCCTGAAGGGTTGGGCAATCAGCCCCAGCATTTT
cdr3_aa: CASRPEGLGNQPQHF
d_call: .
j_call: TRBJ1-5
v_call: TRBV28
clone_size: once

cdr3_nt: TGTGCCAGCAGCCAGAGGACAGGGTACACAGATACGCAGTATTTT
cdr3_aa: CASSQRTGYTDTQYF
d_call: TRBD1
j_call: TRBJ2-3
v_call: TRBV14
clone_size: .

cdr3_nt: TGTGCCAGCAGCCCCCAGGGGGGAATCGGAAGCACCATATATTTT
cdr3_aa: CASSPQGGIGSTIYF
d_call: TRBD1
j_call: TRBJ1-3
v_call: TRBV6-6
clone_size: .

cdr3_nt: TGTGCCAGCAGCTTGACGGTCGCCGGTGAAAAACTGTTTTTT
cdr3_aa: CASSLTVAGEKLFF
d_call: .
j_call: TRBJ1-4
v_call: TRBV9
clone_size: .

cdr3_nt: TGTGCCAGCAGTTTAAACGGGTATGGCTACACCTTC
cdr3_aa: CASSLNGYGYTF
d_call: .
j_call: TRBJ1-2
v_call: TRBV27
clone_size: .

cdr3_nt: TGTGCCAGTAGTTTCGGGACAGGGGGCATGGTCTATGGCTACACCTTC
cdr3_aa: CASSFGTGGMVYGYTF
d_call: TRBD1
j_call: TRBJ1-2
v_call: TRBV19
clone_size: once

cdr3_nt: TGTGCCATCAGGCCGGGACAGGGGGTTTACTCTGGGGCCAACGTCCTGACTTTC
cdr3_aa: CAIRPGQGVYSGANVLTF
d_call: TRBD1
j_call: TRBJ2-6
v_call: TRBV10-3
clone_size: .

cdr3_nt: TGTGCCAGCAGCCAAGGCGGCAGGGGGTTGTTTACTGAAGCTTTCTTT
cdr3_aa: CASSQGGRGLFTEAFF
d_call: TRBD1
j_call: TRBJ1-1
v_call: TRBV4-2
clone_size: .

cdr3_nt: TGTGCCAGCAGCTTGAGGACTCCGGGCAATGAGCAGTTCTTC
cdr3_aa: CASSLRTPGNEQFF
d_call: .
j_call: TRBJ2-1
v_call: TRBV11-3
clone_size: .

cdr3_nt: TGTGCCAGCAGCCGGAATTGGGGGGCCGGAAACACCATATATTTT
cdr3_aa: CASSRNWGAGNTIYF
d_call: .
j_call: TRBJ1-3
v_call: TRBV27
clone_size: .

cdr3_nt: TGCGCCAGCAGCCGAGGGGAACCCGCCTCTGGAAACACCATATATTTT
cdr3_aa: CASSRGEPASGNTIYF
d_call: .
j_call: TRBJ1-3
v_call: TRBV5-1
clone_size: .

cdr3_nt: TGTGCCGTGAACGTTAGGGGCGGCACAGATACGCAGTATTTT
cdr3_aa: CAVNVRGGTDTQYF
d_call: .
j_call: TRBJ2-3
v_call: TRBV30
clone_size: .

cdr3_nt: TGTGCCAGCAGCTGCGAGACAGGGAACTACGAGCAGTACTTC
cdr3_aa: CASSCETGNYEQYF
d_call: TRBD1
j_call: TRBJ2-7
v_call: TRBV28
clone_size: .

cdr3_nt: TGTGCCAGCAGCGTAGAGGACAACTCCTACGAGCAGTACTTC
cdr3_aa: CASSVEDNSYEQYF
d_call: .
j_call: TRBJ2-7
v_call: TRBV9
clone_size: .

cdr3_nt: TGTGCCAGCAGCGTGTGGACAGGGATAAGGAGCGGGGAGCTGTTTTTT
cdr3_aa: CASSVWTGIRSGELFF
d_call: TRBD1
j_call: TRBJ2-2
v_call: TRBV9
clone_size: .